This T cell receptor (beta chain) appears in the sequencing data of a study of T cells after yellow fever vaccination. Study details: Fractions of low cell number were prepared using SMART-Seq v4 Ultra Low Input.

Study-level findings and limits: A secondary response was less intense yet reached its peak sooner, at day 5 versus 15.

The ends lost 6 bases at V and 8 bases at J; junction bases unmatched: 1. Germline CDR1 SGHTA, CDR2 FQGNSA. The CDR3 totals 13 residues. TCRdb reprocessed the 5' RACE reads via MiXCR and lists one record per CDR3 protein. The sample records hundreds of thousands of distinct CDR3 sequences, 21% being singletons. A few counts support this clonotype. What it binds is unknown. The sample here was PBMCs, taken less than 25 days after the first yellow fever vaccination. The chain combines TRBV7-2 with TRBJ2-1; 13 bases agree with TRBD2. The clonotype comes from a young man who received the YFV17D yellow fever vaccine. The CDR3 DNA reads TGTGCCAGCAGTGGACTAGCGGGGGATGAGCAGTTCTTC. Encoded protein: CASSGLAGDEQFF.